A selection of T cell receptor beta chains follows, all from one sample in a study of cytomegalovirus exposure and HLA in healthy donors. Assay used: immunoSEQ multiplex PCR; TCRdb lists only in-frame clones, some missing. The repertoire holds 160,000 or so clones, with less than 90% as singletons. Sequenced material: PBMCs. Receptors originate from a woman aged 18-29 years in good health and CMV-seronegative. Each CDR3 is given with its conserved first and last residue. The D gene is left open where the match is weak. Not all rows give a size; the values are once, few, many and, for expanded clones, a class.

len: 13
d_gene: TRBD2
j_gene: TRBJ2-7
v_gene: TRBV19
abundance: .
CDR3aa: CASSTTSVYEQYF
CDR3nt: TGTGCCAGTAGCACGACTAGCGTATACGAGCAGTACTTC

len: 15
d_gene: TRBD2
j_gene: TRBJ2-3
v_gene: TRBV27
abundance: .
CDR3aa: CASSLDGGAADTQYF
CDR3nt: TGTGCCAGCAGTTTAGACGGGGGGGCGGCAGATACGCAGTATTTT

len: 15
d_gene: .
j_gene: TRBJ2-7
v_gene: TRBV2
abundance: .
CDR3aa: CASSLQGAPQYEQYF
CDR3nt: TGTGCCAGCAGCCTACAGGGTGCCCCCCAATACGAGCAGTACTTC

len: 12
d_gene: TRBD1
j_gene: TRBJ2-1
v_gene: TRBV7-6
abundance: .
CDR3aa: CASSLRADRAVF
CDR3nt: TGTGCCAGCAGCTTAAGGGCGGACAGGGCTGTCTTC

len: 16
d_gene: TRBD2
j_gene: TRBJ2-3
v_gene: TRBV5-1
abundance: .
CDR3aa: CASSLQGTSSTDTQYF
CDR3nt: TGCGCCAGCAGCTTGCAGGGGACTAGTAGTACAGATACGCAGTATTTT

len: 14
d_gene: .
j_gene: TRBJ2-7
v_gene: TRBV18
abundance: .
CDR3aa: CASSLEQGPLEQYF
CDR3nt: TGTGCCAGCTCACTAGAACAGGGCCCCCTCGAGCAGTACTTC

len: 15
d_gene: TRBD1
j_gene: TRBJ2-3
v_gene: TRBV7-9
abundance: .
CDR3aa: CASSGQGGFTDTQYF
CDR3nt: TGTGCCAGCAGCGGACAGGGAGGTTTCACAGATACGCAGTATTTT

len: 16
d_gene: .
j_gene: TRBJ1-5
v_gene: TRBV28
abundance: once
CDR3aa: CATGPSQGIRRQPQHF
CDR3nt: TGTGCCACGGGACCTTCGCAGGGGATAAGGCGTCAGCCCCAGCATTTT

len: 12
d_gene: .
j_gene: TRBJ2-7
v_gene: TRBV5-4
abundance: once
CDR3aa: CASSQQGHEQYF
CDR3nt: TGTGCCAGCAGTCAACAGGGCCACGAGCAGTACTTC

len: 14
d_gene: .
j_gene: TRBJ1-1
v_gene: TRBV29-1
abundance: .
CDR3aa: CSVDLREVGTEAFF
CDR3nt: TGCAGCGTTGACCTACGGGAAGTGGGCACTGAAGCTTTCTTT

len: 16
d_gene: TRBD2
j_gene: TRBJ2-5
v_gene: TRBV19
abundance: .
CDR3aa: CASSIHLAGGGETQYF
CDR3nt: TGTGCCAGTAGTATCCATCTCGCGGGAGGAGGAGAGACCCAGTACTTC

len: 14
d_gene: TRBD1
j_gene: TRBJ2-5
v_gene: TRBV2
abundance: .
CDR3aa: CASRTGQAPETQYF
CDR3nt: TGTGCCAGCAGAACCGGACAGGCCCCCGAGACCCAGTACTTC

len: 15
d_gene: .
j_gene: TRBJ1-3
v_gene: TRBV7-6
abundance: few
CDR3aa: CASSLADGVGNTIYF
CDR3nt: TGTGCCAGCAGCTTAGCCGACGGGGTTGGAAACACCATATATTTT

len: 15
d_gene: .
j_gene: TRBJ1-5
v_gene: TRBV6-1
abundance: once
CDR3aa: CASRPRGGLNQPQHF
CDR3nt: TGTGCCAGCAGACCTCGGGGGGGTCTCAATCAGCCCCAGCATTTT

len: 16
d_gene: TRBD1
j_gene: TRBJ2-2
v_gene: TRBV28
abundance: once
CDR3aa: CASSLITGGSTGELFF
CDR3nt: TGTGCCAGCAGTTTAATAACAGGGGGAAGCACCGGGGAGCTGTTTTTT

len: 13
d_gene: .
j_gene: TRBJ2-1
v_gene: TRBV10-2
abundance: .
CDR3aa: CASRDLELDEQFF
CDR3nt: TGCGCCAGCCGGGACTTAGAGTTGGATGAGCAGTTCTTC

len: 16
d_gene: .
j_gene: TRBJ2-7
v_gene: TRBV27
abundance: .
CDR3aa: CASSLSGVTGSYEQYF
CDR3nt: TGTGCCAGCAGTTTATCCGGCGTCACGGGCTCCTACGAGCAGTACTTC

len: 14
d_gene: .
j_gene: TRBJ1-5
v_gene: TRBV30
abundance: .
CDR3aa: CAWSGAGRDQPQHF
CDR3nt: TGTGCCTGGAGTGGGGCAGGGAGGGATCAGCCCCAGCATTTT

len: 12
d_gene: .
j_gene: TRBJ1-2
v_gene: TRBV2
abundance: once
CDR3aa: CASSVNNYGYTF
CDR3nt: TGTGCCAGCAGTGTTAATAACTATGGCTACACCTTC

len: 15
d_gene: .
j_gene: TRBJ1-1
v_gene: TRBV27
abundance: .
CDR3aa: CASSDRDTYSTEAFF
CDR3nt: TGTGCCAGCAGTGACCGGGACACCTACTCCACTGAAGCTTTCTTT

len: 14
d_gene: TRBD1
j_gene: TRBJ1-2
v_gene: TRBV7-9
abundance: .
CDR3aa: CASSSPGTGDGYTF
CDR3nt: TGTGCCAGCAGCTCGCCCGGGACAGGGGATGGCTACACCTTC

len: 12
d_gene: .
j_gene: TRBJ1-1
v_gene: TRBV28
abundance: .
CDR3aa: CASSLGSAEAFF
CDR3nt: TGTGCCAGCAGTTTAGGAAGCGCTGAAGCTTTCTTT

len: 13
d_gene: .
j_gene: TRBJ1-3
v_gene: TRBV12-5
abundance: .
CDR3aa: CASGLSSGNTIYF
CDR3nt: TGTGCTAGTGGTTTGTCATCTGGAAACACCATATATTTT

len: 13
d_gene: .
j_gene: TRBJ1-1
v_gene: TRBV28
abundance: .
CDR3aa: CASSWGTNTEAFF
CDR3nt: TGTGCCAGCAGTTGGGGCACGAACACTGAAGCTTTCTTT

len: 15
d_gene: TRBD1
j_gene: TRBJ2-7
v_gene: TRBV5-4
abundance: .
CDR3aa: CASSQRGQGFGEQYF
CDR3nt: TGTGCCAGCAGCCAGAGAGGACAGGGGTTCGGCGAGCAGTACTTC

len: 14
d_gene: TRBD1
j_gene: TRBJ1-4
v_gene: TRBV6-5
abundance: .
CDR3aa: CASRTGGGNEKLFF
CDR3nt: TGTGCCAGCAGAACAGGGGGGGGGAATGAAAAACTGTTTTTT